This is a list of T cell receptor beta chains from one sample in a study of blood T cells in healthy people across ages. TCRdb fed the 5' RACE reads into MiXCR, producing one record per CDR3 protein. This sample carries some 1.8 million distinct CDR3 sequences, 30% to 40% of them seen once, and the ten largest clones take approximately 22%. The sequenced material came from blood. All receptors come from a human donor in good health. The CDR3 runs from the conserved cysteine through the conserved F or W. Each record gives: V gene, CDR3 protein.

V gene: TRBV9; CDR3 protein: CASSPRENSGNTIYF
V gene: TRBV7-2; CDR3 protein: CASSLDPGGTEFF
V gene: TRBV9; CDR3 protein: CASSGQVRGTDTQYF
V gene: TRBV11-2; CDR3 protein: CASVETGGPFNEQFF
V gene: TRBV28; CDR3 protein: CASSLIGAGDTYEQYF
V gene: TRBV9; CDR3 protein: CASSFVQENLEAFF
V gene: TRBV25-1; CDR3 protein: CASSEFGTGLNEQFF
V gene: TRBV6-2/TRBV6-3; CDR3 protein: CASRRQNPEANYGYTF
V gene: TRBV6-2/TRBV6-3; CDR3 protein: CASSYSISNQPQHF
V gene: TRBV12-3/TRBV12-4; CDR3 protein: CASSLQTMDTQYF
V gene: TRBV27; CDR3 protein: CASWWGSTDTQYF
V gene: TRBV29-1; CDR3 protein: CSAGTTYGYTF
V gene: TRBV20-1; CDR3 protein: CSARGMKTLQETQYF
V gene: TRBV29-1; CDR3 protein: CSVDEPTNPYGYTF
V gene: TRBV5-6; CDR3 protein: CASSLRDSGGYTF
V gene: TRBV5-1; CDR3 protein: CASSQTSGGAEQFF
V gene: TRBV10-2; CDR3 protein: CASIIGGGREQYF
V gene: TRBV28; CDR3 protein: CASSSPGPTEAFF
V gene: TRBV11-1; CDR3 protein: CASSTRQGHYNEQFF
V gene: TRBV20-1; CDR3 protein: CSARGADTNYGYTF
V gene: TRBV20-1; CDR3 protein: CSAKLQPDTEAFF
V gene: TRBV29-1; CDR3 protein: CSVVWDRGANEQFF
V gene: TRBV20-1; CDR3 protein: CSAYGRWGGHPTNEQFF
V gene: TRBV7-2; CDR3 protein: CASSLVQWQPQHF
V gene: TRBV6-5; CDR3 protein: CASSYSFGENEQYF
V gene: TRBV3-1; CDR3 protein: CASSQDWALRETQYF
V gene: TRBV12-3/TRBV12-4; CDR3 protein: CASQPGAQNTEAFF